This T cell receptor beta chain was documented in a study of OX40 agonist ivuxolimab in advanced cancers. Study background: Allowance was made for prior anti-PD-1, anti-PD-L1 or anti-CTLA-4 therapy, and about 44% had some.

With respect to this clone: Its antigen remains unknown.

Patients who had autoimmune disease history or got systemic immunosuppression were left out. Measured with immunoSEQ multiplex PCR; TCRdb has only the in-frame clones, and not every one. The sample lists about 62,000 clones; around 90% were seen once. General study findings and limits: Expanded clones belonging to CD8+ T cells outnumbered, on average, those of CD4+.

The CDR3 is 14 amino acids. CDR1 and CDR2 from the germline V gene are SGHDT and YYEEEE. V was trimmed by 2 bases and J by 2 bases, leaving 10 bases between them. The V and J genes are TRBV5-6 and TRBJ2-5; D is undetermined. This receptor was obtained from an adult with an advanced solid tumor such as melanoma, head and neck, liver or kidney cancer. Sample: CD4+ or CD8+ T cells sorted from blood, taken in a trial of the OX40 agonist ivuxolimab. The DNA of the CDR3 is TGTGCCAGCAGCTTCGGTCAGCTACAAGAGACCCAGTACTTC. Protein sequence: CASSFGQLQETQYF.